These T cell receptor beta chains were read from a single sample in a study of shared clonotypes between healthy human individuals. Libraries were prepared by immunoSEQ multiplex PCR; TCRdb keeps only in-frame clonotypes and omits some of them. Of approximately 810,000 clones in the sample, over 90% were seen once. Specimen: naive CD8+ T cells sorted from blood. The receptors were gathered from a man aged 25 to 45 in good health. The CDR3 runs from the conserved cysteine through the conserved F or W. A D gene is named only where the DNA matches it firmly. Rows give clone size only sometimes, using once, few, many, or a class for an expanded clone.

CDR3: CASSLLEGGYTF
DNA: TGTGCCAGCAGCTTACTAGAGGGAGGCTACACCTTC
V: TRBV7-9
D: .
size: .
J: TRBJ1-2
length: 12

CDR3: CASSNPLQGRYGYTF
DNA: TGTGCCAGCAGTAACCCTTTACAGGGACGCTATGGCTACACCTTC
V: TRBV6-5
D: .
size: .
J: TRBJ1-2
length: 15

CDR3: CASSLRAAGPGTAKAGTRGEQFF
DNA: TGTGCCAGCAGTTTACGGGCGGCCGGGCCGGGCACCGCAAAAGCCGGGACCCGCGGTGAGCAGTTCTTC
V: TRBV27
D: .
size: .
J: TRBJ2-1
length: 23

CDR3: CAISDPPGTGKDTGELFF
DNA: TGTGCCATCAGTGACCCTCCCGGGACAGGGAAGGACACCGGGGAGCTGTTTTTT
V: TRBV10-3
D: TRBD1
size: .
J: TRBJ2-2
length: 18

CDR3: CASSLDPGTGELFF
DNA: TGTGCCAGCAGCTTAGACCCCGGCACCGGGGAGCTGTTTTTT
V: TRBV7-9
D: .
size: .
J: TRBJ2-2
length: 14

CDR3: CASSLADTSGSHLLHNEQFF
DNA: TGTGCCAGCAGCTTAGCTGACACTAGCGGGAGTCATCTCCTTCACAATGAGCAGTTCTTC
V: TRBV7-8
D: TRBD2
size: .
J: TRBJ2-1
length: 20

CDR3: CASSRGEQFF
DNA: TGTGCCAGCAGTCGGGGCGAGCAGTTCTTC
V: TRBV2
D: .
size: .
J: TRBJ2-1
length: 10

CDR3: CASSIGAGNEQFF
DNA: TGTGCCAGCAGCATCGGCGCCGGTAATGAGCAGTTCTTC
V: TRBV5-6
D: .
size: .
J: TRBJ2-1
length: 13

CDR3: CASSSGLSYEQYF
DNA: TGTGCCAGCAGCTCGGGACTCTCCTACGAGCAGTACTTC
V: TRBV9
D: .
size: .
J: TRBJ2-7
length: 13

CDR3: CATSSSVTSASTDTQYF
DNA: TGTGCCACCAGCAGTTCTGTGACTAGCGCTAGCACAGATACGCAGTATTTT
V: TRBV15
D: TRBD2
size: .
J: TRBJ2-3
length: 17

CDR3: CASSLAPSYEQYF
DNA: TGTGCCAGCAGCCTAGCGCCGTCCTACGAGCAGTACTTC
V: TRBV6-5
D: .
size: .
J: TRBJ2-7
length: 13

CDR3: CASSYGTGDNEQFF
DNA: TGTGCCAGCAGTTATGGGACAGGGGACAATGAGCAGTTCTTC
V: TRBV5-5
D: TRBD1
size: .
J: TRBJ2-1
length: 14

CDR3: CASSDPTEMGNEQFF
DNA: TGTGCCAGCAGTGACCCGACTGAAATGGGCAATGAGCAGTTCTTC
V: TRBV6-1
D: .
size: once
J: TRBJ2-1
length: 15

CDR3: CASSQGSSSEQFF
DNA: TGCGCCAGCAGCCAAGGATCATCCAGTGAGCAGTTCTTC
V: TRBV4-3
D: .
size: .
J: TRBJ2-1
length: 13

CDR3: CASSPSRGQGEANEKLFF
DNA: TGTGCCAGCAGCCCAAGCCGGGGACAGGGAGAGGCTAATGAAAAACTGTTTTTT
V: TRBV7-9
D: TRBD1
size: .
J: TRBJ1-4
length: 18

CDR3: CAWSVMRETQYF
DNA: TGTGCCTGGAGTGTGATGAGGGAGACCCAGTACTTC
V: TRBV30
D: .
size: .
J: TRBJ2-5
length: 12

CDR3: CASSIGTGGNYGYTF
DNA: TGTGCCAGCAGCATCGGGACAGGGGGGAACTATGGCTACACCTTC
V: TRBV7-9
D: TRBD1
size: .
J: TRBJ1-2
length: 15

CDR3: CASSLTGANTEAFF
DNA: TGCGCCAGCAGCCTAACAGGGGCGAACACTGAAGCTTTCTTT
V: TRBV5-1
D: TRBD1
size: .
J: TRBJ1-1
length: 14

CDR3: CSARQVLEAFF
DNA: TGCAGTGCCCGACAGGTCCTTGAAGCTTTCTTT
V: TRBV20-1
D: .
size: .
J: TRBJ1-1
length: 11

CDR3: CASSLQDRSSYEQYF
DNA: TGCGCCAGCAGCCTTCAGGACAGGAGCTCCTACGAGCAGTACTTC
V: TRBV4-1
D: TRBD1
size: .
J: TRBJ2-7
length: 15

CDR3: CASNFRTGMPYNEQFF
DNA: TGTGCCAGCAACTTCAGGACAGGGATGCCCTACAATGAGCAGTTCTTC
V: TRBV6-6
D: TRBD1
size: .
J: TRBJ2-1
length: 16

CDR3: CASSLAGDPGYEQYF
DNA: TGTGCCAGCAGCTTGGCCGGGGACCCGGGGTACGAGCAGTACTTC
V: TRBV5-5
D: .
size: .
J: TRBJ2-7
length: 15

CDR3: CASSRRGGQPQHF
DNA: TGTGCCAGCAGTCGTCGGGGGGGCCAGCCCCAGCATTTT
V: TRBV28
D: .
size: .
J: TRBJ1-5
length: 13

CDR3: CASSTSGRSTGELFF
DNA: TGCGCCAGCAGTACCAGCGGGCGTAGCACCGGGGAGCTGTTTTTT
V: TRBV5-1
D: .
size: .
J: TRBJ2-2
length: 15

CDR3: CASRQGVDTQYF
DNA: TGTGCCAGCAGACAAGGGGTAGATACGCAGTATTTT
V: TRBV27
D: .
size: .
J: TRBJ2-3
length: 12

CDR3: CASRLQGREQYF
DNA: TGTGCCAGCAGATTACAGGGCCGCGAGCAGTACTTC
V: TRBV7-2
D: .
size: .
J: TRBJ2-7
length: 12

CDR3: CASMMGRASEQYF
DNA: TGCGCCAGCATGATGGGGAGGGCCAGCGAGCAGTACTTC
V: TRBV10-2
D: TRBD2
size: .
J: TRBJ2-7
length: 13

CDR3: CASSLGPDTQYF
DNA: TGTGCCAGCAGCTTAGGACCAGATACGCAGTATTTT
V: TRBV7-9
D: .
size: .
J: TRBJ2-3
length: 12